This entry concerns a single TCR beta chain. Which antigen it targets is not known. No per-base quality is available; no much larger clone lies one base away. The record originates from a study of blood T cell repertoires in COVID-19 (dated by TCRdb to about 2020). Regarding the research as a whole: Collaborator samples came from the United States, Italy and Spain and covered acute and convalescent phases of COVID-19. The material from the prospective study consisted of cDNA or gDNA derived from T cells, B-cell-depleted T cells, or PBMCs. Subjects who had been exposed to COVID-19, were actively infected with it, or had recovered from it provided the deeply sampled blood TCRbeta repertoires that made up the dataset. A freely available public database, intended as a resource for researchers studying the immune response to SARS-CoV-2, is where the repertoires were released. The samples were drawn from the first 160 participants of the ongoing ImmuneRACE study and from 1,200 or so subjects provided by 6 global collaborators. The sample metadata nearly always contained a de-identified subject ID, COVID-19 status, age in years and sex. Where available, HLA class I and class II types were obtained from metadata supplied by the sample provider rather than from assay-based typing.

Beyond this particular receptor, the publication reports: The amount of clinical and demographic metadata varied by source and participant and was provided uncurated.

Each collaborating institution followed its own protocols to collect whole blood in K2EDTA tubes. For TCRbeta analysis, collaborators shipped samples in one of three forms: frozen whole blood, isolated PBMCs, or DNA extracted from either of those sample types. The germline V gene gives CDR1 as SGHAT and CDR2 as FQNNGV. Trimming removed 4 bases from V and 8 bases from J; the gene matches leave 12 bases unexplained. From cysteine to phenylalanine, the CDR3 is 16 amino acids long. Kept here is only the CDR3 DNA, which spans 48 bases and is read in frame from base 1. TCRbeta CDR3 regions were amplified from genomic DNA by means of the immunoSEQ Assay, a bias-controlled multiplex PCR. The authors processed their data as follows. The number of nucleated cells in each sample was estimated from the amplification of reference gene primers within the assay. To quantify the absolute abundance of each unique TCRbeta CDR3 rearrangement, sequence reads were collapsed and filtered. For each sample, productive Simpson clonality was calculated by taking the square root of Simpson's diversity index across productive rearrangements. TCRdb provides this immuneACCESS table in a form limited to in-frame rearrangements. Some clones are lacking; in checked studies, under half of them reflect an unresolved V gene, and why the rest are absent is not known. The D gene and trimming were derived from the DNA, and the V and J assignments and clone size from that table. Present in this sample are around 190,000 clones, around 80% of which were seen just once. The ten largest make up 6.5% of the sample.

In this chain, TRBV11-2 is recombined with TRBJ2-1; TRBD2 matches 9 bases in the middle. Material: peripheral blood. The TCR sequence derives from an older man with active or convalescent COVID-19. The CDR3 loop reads CASSSWGREGRDEQFF. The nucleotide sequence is TGTGCCAGCAGCTCCTGGGGGCGGGAGGGCCGAGATGAGCAGTTCTTC.